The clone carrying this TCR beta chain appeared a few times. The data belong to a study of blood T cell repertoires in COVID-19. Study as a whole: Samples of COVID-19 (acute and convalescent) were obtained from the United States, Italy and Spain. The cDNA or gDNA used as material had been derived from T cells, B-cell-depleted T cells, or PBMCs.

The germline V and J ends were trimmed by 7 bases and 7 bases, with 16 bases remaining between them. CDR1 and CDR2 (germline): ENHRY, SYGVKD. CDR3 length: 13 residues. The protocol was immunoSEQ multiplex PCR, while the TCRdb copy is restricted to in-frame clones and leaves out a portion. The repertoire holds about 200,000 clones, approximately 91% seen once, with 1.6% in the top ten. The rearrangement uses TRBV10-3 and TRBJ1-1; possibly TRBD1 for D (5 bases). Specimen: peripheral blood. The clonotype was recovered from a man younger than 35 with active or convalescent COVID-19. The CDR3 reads CAIKGAGDGEAFF. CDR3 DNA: TGTGCCATCAAAGGGGCGGGGGACGGTGAAGCTTTCTTT.